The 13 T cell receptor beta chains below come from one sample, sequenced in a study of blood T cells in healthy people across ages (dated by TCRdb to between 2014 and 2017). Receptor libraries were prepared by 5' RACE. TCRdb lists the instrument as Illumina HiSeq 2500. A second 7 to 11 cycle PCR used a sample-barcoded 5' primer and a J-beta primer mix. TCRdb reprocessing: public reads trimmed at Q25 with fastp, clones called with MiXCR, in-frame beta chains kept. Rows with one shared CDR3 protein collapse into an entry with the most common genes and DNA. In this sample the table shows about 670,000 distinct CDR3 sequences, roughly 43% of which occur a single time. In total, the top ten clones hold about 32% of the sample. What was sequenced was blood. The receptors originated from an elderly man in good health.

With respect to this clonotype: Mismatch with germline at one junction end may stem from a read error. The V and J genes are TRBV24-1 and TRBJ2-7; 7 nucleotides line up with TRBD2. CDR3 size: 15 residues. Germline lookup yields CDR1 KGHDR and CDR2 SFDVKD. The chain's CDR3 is CATSDMGLTAYEQYF. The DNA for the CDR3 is TGCGCCACCAGTGACATGGGACTAACAGCCTACGAGCAGTACTTC.

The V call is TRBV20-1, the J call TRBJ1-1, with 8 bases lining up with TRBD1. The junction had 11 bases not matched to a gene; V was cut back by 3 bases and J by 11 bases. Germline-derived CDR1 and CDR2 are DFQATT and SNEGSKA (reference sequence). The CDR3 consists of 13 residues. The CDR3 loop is CSASKGQGFLAFF. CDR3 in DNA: TGCAGTGCTAGTAAAGGACAGGGTTTTCTGGCTTTCTTT.

CDR3: CASSVATDGQGDTF. DNA of the CDR3: TGTGCCAGCAGCGTAGCCACAGATGGACAGGGCGACACCTTC. This chain connects TRBV9 to TRBJ1-2; 8 bases agree with TRBD1. With 0 bases clipped from V and 12 bases from J, the junction kept 10 bases outside the gene matches. CDR1 SGDLS and CDR2 YYNGEE come from the germline V gene. The CDR3 is made up of 14 amino acids.

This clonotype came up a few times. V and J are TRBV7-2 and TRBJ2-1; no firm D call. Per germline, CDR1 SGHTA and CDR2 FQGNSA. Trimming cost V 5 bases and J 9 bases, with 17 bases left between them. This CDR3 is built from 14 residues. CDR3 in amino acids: CASSPRGTRSEQFF. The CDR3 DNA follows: TGTGCCAGCAGCCCGCGCGGAACCAGGAGTGAGCAGTTCTTC.

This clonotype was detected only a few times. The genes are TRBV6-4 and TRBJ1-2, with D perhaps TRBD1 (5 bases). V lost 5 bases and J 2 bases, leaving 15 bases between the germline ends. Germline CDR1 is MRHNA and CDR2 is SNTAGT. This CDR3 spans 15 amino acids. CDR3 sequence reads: CASSPTAQANYGYTF. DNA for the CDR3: TGTGCCAGCAGTCCCACGGCACAGGCAAACTATGGCTACACCTTC.

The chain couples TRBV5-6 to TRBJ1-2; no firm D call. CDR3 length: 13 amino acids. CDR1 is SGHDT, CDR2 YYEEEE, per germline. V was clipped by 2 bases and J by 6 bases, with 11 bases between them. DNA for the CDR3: TGTGCCAGCAGCTTACGAGGATTCCATGGCTACACCTTC. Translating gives CASSLRGFHGYTF. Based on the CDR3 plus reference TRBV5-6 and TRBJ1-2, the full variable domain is DAGVTQSPTHLIKTRGQQVTLRCSPKSGHDTVSWYQQALGQGPQFIFQYYEEEERQRGNFPDRFSGHQFPNYSSELNVNALLLGDSALYLCASSLRGFHGYTFGSGTRLTVV.

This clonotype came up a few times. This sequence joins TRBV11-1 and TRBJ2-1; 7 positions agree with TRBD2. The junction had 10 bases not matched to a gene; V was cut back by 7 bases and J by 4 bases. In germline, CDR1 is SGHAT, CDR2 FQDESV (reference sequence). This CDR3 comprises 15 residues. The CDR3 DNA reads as TGTGCCAGCAACCAAGCGGGACTCGGGTACAATGAGCAGTTCTTC. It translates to CASNQAGLGYNEQFF.

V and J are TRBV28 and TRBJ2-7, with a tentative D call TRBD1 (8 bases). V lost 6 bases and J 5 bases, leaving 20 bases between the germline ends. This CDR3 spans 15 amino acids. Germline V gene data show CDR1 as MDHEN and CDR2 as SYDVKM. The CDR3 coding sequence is TGTGCCAGCAGCCGAAGCGGGACAGGTGGACACGAGCAGTACTTC. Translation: CASSRSGTGGHEQYF.

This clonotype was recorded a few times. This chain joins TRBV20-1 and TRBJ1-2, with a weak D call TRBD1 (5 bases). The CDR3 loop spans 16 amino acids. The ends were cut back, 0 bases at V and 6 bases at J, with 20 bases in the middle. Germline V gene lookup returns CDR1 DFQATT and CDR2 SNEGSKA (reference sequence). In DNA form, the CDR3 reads TGCAGTGCTAGAGAAGGTGGAAGGGGTTTGGCGAATGGCTACACCTTC. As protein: CSAREGGRGLANGYTF.

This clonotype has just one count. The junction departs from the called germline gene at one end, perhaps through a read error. The CDR3 region is CASSPGPGTYGQYF. As DNA, the CDR3 is TGCGCCAGCAGCCCCGGGCCAGGGACCTACGGGCAGTACTTC. This chain joins TRBV5-1 and TRBJ2-7, with D tentatively TRBD1 or TRBD2 (5 bases each). CDR1 and CDR2 from the germline V gene are SGHRS and YFSETQ. This CDR3 comprises 14 residues.

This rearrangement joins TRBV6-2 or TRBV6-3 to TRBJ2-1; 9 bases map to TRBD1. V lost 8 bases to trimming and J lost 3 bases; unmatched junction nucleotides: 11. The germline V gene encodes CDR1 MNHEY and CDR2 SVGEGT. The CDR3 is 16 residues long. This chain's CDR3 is CASETHDRGGYNEQFF. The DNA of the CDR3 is TGTGCCAGCGAGACTCATGACAGGGGGGGCTACAATGAGCAGTTCTTC.

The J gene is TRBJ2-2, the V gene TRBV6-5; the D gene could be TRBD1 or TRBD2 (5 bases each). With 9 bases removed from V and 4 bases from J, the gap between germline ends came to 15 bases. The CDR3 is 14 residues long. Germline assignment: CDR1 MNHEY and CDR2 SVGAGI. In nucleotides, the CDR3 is TGTGCCAGAGTTACTGGGGGAAGCACCGGGGAGCTGTTTTTT. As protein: CARVTGGSTGELFF.

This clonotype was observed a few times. Here the CDR3 reads CASSYIQGSSYEQYF. DNA of the CDR3: TGTGCCAGCAGTTACATACAGGGAAGCTCCTACGAGCAGTACTTC. The chain has TRBV6-6 and TRBJ2-7; tentatively, D is TRBD1 (6 bases). The CDR3 sequence is 15 residues long. Germline V gene data show CDR1 as MNHNY and CDR2 as SVGAGI (reference sequence). The ends were cut back, 2 bases at V and 0 bases at J, with 11 bases in the middle.